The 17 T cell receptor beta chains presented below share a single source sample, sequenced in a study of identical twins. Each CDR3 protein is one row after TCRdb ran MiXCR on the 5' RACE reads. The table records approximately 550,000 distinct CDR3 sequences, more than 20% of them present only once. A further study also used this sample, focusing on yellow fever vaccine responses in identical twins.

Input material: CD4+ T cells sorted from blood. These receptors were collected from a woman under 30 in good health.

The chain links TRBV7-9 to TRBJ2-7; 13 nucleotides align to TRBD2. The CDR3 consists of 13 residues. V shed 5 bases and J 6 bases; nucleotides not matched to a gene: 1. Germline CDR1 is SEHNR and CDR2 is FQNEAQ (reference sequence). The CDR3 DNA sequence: TGTGCCAGCAGCGGACTAGCGGGAGCCGAGCAGTACTTC. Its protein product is CASSGLAGAEQYF.

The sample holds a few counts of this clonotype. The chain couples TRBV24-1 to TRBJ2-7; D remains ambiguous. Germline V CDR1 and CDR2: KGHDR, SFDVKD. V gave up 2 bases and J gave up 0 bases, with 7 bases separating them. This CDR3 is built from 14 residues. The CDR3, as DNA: TGTGCCACCAGTGATTCTGGCGGCTCCTACGAGCAGTACTTC. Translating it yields CATSDSGGSYEQYF.

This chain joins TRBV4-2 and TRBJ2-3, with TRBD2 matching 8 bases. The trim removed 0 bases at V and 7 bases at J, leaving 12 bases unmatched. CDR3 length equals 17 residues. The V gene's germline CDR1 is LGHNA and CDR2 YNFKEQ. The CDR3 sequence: CASSQDSLRGGQYTQYF. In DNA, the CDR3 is TGTGCCAGCAGCCAAGATTCCCTCCGGGGGGGCCAATATACGCAGTATTTT.

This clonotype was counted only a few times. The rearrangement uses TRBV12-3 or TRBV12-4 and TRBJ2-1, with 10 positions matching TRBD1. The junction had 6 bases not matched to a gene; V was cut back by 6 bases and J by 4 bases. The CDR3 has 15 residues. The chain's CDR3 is CASSQDRGYYNEQFF. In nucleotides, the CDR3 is TGTGCCAGCAGCCAGGACAGGGGGTATTACAATGAGCAGTTCTTC.

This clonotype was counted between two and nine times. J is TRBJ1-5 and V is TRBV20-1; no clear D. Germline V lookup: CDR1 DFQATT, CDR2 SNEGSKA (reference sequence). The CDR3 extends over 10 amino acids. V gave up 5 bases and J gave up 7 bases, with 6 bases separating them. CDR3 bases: TGCAGTGCTGACACACAGCCCCAGCATTTT. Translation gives CSADTQPQHF.

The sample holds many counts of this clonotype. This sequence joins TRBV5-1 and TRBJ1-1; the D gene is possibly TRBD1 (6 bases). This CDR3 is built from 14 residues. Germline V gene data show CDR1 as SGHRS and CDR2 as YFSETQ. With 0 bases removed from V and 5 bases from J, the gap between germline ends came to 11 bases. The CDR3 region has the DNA TGCGCCAGCAGCTTGGTCCGGGGGCTGACTGAAGCTTTCTTT. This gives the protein CASSLVRGLTEAFF. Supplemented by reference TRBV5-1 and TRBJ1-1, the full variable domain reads KAGVTQTPRYLIKTRGQQVTLSCSPISGHRSVSWYQQTPGQGLQFLFEYFSETQRNKGNFPGRFSGRQFSNSRSEMNVSTLELGDSALYLCASSLVRGLTEAFFGQGTRLTVV.

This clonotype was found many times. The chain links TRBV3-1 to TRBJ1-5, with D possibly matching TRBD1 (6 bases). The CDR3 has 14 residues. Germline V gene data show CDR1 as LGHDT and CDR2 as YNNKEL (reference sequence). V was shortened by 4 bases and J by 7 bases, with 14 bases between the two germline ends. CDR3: CASSPDRLNQPQHF. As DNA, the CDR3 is TGTGCCAGCAGCCCCGACAGGCTTAACCAGCCCCAGCATTTT.

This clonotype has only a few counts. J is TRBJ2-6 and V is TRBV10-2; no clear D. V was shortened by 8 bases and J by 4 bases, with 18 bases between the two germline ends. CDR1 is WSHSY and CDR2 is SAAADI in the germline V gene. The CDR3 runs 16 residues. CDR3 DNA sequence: TGCGCCAGCGCCCCCACCTTTCTCCCGGGGGCCAACGTCCTGACTTTC. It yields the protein CASAPTFLPGANVLTF.

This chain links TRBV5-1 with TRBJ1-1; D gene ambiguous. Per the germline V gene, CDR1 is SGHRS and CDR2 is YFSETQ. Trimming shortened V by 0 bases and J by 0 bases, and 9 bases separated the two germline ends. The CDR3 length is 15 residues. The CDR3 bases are TGCGCCAGCAGCTTGGGGGTTTTCGTGAACACTGAAGCTTTCTTT. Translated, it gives CASSLGVFVNTEAFF.

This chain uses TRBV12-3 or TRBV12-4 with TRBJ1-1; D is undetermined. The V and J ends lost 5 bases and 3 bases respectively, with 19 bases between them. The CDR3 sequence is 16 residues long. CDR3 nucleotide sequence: TGTGCCAGCAGTCCTCGGGGAGGCGTGTCGGACACTGAAGCTTTCTTT. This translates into CASSPRGGVSDTEAFF.

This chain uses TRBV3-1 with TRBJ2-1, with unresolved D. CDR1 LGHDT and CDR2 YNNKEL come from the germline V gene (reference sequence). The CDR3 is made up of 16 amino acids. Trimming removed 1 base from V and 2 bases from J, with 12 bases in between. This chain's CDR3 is CASSQVWTLAYNEQFF. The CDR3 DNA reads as TGTGCCAGCAGCCAAGTTTGGACCCTCGCCTACAATGAGCAGTTCTTC.

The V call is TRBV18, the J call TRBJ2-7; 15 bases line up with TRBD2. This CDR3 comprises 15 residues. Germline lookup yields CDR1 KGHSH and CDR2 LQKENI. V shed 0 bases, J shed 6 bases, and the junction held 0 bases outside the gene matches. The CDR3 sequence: CASSPPGLAGGEQYF. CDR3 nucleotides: TGTGCCAGCTCACCACCGGGACTAGCGGGAGGCGAGCAGTACTTC.

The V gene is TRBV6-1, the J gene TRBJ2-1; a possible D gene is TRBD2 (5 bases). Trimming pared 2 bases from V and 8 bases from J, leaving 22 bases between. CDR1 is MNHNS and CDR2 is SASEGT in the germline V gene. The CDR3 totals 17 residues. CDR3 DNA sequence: TGTGCCAGCAGTGAACGCGAGGGTCGGGCAGGTCGCGATGAGCAGTTCTTC. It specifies CASSEREGRAGRDEQFF.

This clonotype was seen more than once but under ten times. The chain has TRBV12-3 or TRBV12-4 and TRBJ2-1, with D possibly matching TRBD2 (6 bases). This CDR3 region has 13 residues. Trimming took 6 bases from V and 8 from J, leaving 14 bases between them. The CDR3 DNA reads TGTGCCAGCAGCCGCGACTGGGGGGATGAGCAGTTCTTC. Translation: CASSRDWGDEQFF.

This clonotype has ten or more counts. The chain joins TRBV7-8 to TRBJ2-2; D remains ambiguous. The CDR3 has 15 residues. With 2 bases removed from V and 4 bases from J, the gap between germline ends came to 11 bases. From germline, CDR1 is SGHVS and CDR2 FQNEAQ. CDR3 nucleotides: TGTGCCAGCAGCTTAACGGGCTCCATCACCGGGGAGCTGTTTTTT. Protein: CASSLTGSITGELFF.

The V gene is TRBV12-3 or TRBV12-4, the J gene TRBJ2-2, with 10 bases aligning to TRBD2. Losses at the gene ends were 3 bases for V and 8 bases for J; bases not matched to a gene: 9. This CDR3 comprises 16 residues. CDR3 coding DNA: TGTGCCAGCAGTTTCACGGCTAGCGGGAGATTTGGGGAGCTGTTTTTT. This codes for CASSFTASGRFGELFF.

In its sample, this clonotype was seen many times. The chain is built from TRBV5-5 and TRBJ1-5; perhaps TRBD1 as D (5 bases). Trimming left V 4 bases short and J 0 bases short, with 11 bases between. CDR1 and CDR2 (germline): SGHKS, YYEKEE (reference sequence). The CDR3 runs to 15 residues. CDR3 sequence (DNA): TGTGCCAGCAGCCCAAGGGGTGGTAGCAATCAGCCCCAGCATTTT. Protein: CASSPRGGSNQPQHF.